The subject of this entry is one TCR beta chain. This entry comes from a study of blood T cell repertoires in COVID-19. Overall study: In each case, the material was cDNA or gDNA derived from T cells, B-cell-depleted T cells, or PBMCs.

Using immunoSEQ multiplex PCR, the repertoire was profiled, and TCRdb retains in-frame clones only, with some absent. The data contain roughly 41,000 clones, about 76% of them seen just once; the ten biggest clones take up 10% to 13%. The TCR comes from a man in his 70s with COVID-19, enrolled during active disease. The sequencing sample was made of peripheral blood.

DNA of the CDR3: TGTGCCAGCAGTTACTCTATTAGCGGGAGGGTGCTCGAGCAGTACTTC. Protein product: CASSYSISGRVLEQYF. The chain uses TRBV6-5 and TRBJ2-7; the match to TRBD2 covers 11 bases. The junction had 7 bases not matched to a gene; V was cut back by 0 bases and J by 6 bases. The germline V gene encodes CDR1 MNHEY and CDR2 SVGAGI. The CDR3 has 16 residues.